This T cell receptor beta chain was found in a study of neurological immune-mediated disorders. The germline gives CDR1 DFQATT, CDR2 SNEGSKA (reference sequence). The V end was cut by 0 bases, the J end by 4 bases, with 15 bases between. The CDR3 sequence is 15 residues long. Findings and limits, study-wide: The expanded clones of different subjects shared no CDR3 amino acid sequences (suggesting private repertoires in all groups). With the multiple sclerosis repertoire cluster, none of the clinical or MRI features showed an association. In HTLV-1-associated myelopathy, TCR clonal expansion was greatest, and in multiple sclerosis it was least, below healthy controls.

With 10-nucleotide random UMIs, 5'RACE was used to make the cDNA. TCRdb fed the 5' RACE reads into MiXCR, producing one record per CDR3 protein. Among tens of thousands of distinct CDR3 sequences listed, less than 2% were seen once. This clonotype was seen at least ten times. The antigen remains undetermined. The gene calls are TRBV20-1 and TRBJ1-2; D remains ambiguous. The TCR comes from a middle-aged woman with multiple sclerosis. Source material: PBMCs. CDR3 DNA sequence: TGCAGTGCTAGAGAGGGTGGGAGACGGTCCTATGGCTACACCTTC. Amino acids: CSAREGGRRSYGYTF.